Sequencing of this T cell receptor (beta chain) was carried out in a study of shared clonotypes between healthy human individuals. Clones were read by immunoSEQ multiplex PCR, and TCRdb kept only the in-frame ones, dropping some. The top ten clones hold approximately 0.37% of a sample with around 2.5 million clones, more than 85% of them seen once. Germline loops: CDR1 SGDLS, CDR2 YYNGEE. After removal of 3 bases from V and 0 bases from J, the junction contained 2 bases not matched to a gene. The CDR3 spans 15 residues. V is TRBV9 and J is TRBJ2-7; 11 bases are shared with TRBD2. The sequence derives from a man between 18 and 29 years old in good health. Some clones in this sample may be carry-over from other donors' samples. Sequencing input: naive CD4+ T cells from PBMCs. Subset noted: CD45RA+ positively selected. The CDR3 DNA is TGTGCCAGCAGCGAGGGACTAGCGGACTCCTACGAGCAGTACTTC. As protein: CASSEGLADSYEQYF.